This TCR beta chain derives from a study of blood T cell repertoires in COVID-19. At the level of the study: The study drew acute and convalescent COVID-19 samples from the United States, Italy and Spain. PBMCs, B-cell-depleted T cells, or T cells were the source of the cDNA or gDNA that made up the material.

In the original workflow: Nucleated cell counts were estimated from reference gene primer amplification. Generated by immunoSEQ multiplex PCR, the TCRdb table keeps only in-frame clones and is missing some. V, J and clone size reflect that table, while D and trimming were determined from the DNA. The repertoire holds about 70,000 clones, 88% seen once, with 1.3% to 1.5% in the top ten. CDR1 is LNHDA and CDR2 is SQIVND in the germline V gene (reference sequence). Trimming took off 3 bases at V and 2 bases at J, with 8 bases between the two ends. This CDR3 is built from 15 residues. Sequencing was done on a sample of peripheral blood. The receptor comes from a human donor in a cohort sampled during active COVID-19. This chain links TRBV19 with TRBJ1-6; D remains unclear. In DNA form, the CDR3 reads TGTGCCAGTAGTATTGAGATGCCCTATAATTCACCCCTCCACTTT. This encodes CASSIEMPYNSPLHF.